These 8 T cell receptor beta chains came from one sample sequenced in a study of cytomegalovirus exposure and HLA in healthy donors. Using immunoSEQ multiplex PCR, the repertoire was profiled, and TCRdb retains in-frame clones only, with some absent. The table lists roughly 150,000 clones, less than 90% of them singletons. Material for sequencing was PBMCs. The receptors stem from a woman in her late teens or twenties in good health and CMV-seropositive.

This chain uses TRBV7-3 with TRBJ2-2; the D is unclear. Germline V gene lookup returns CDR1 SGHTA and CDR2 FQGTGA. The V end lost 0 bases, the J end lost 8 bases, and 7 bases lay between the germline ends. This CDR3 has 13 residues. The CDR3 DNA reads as TGTGCCAGCAGCTTAACCCTCGCGGGGGAGCTGTTTTTT. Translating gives CASSLTLAGELFF.

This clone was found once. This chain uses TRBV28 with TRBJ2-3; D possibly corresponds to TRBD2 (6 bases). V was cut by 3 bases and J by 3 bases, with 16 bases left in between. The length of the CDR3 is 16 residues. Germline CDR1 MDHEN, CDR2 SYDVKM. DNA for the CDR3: TGTGCCAGCAGTTTTGGGGGAGCCCGGGGGACAGATACGCAGTATTTT. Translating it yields CASSFGGARGTDTQYF.

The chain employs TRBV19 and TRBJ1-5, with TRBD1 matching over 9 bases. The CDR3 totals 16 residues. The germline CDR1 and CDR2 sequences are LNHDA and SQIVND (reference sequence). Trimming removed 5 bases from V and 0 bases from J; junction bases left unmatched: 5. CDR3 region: CASSPGTGFSNQPQHF. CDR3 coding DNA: TGTGCCAGTAGTCCCGGGACAGGGTTTAGCAATCAGCCCCAGCATTTT.

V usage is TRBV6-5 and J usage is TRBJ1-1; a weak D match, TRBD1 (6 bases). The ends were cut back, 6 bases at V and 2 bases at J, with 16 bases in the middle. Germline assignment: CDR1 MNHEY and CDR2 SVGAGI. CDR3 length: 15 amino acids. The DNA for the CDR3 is TGTGCCAGCAGGTCCACCGGGACAAAAAACACTGAAGCTTTCTTT. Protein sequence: CASRSTGTKNTEAFF.

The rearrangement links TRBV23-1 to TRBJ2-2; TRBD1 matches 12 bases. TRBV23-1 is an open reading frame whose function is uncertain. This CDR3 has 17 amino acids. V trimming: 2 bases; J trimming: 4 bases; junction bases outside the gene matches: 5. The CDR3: CASSQKGTGGSTGELFF. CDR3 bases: TGCGCCAGCAGTCAAAAGGGGACAGGGGGCAGCACCGGGGAGCTGTTTTTT.

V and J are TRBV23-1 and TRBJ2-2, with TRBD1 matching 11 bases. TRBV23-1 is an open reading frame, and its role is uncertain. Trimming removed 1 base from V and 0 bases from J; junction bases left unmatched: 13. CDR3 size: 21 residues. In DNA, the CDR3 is TGCGCCAGCAGTCAATACGTTGTCGGACAGGGGGCCCAGACGAACACCGGGGAGCTGTTTTTT. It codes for CASSQYVVGQGAQTNTGELFF.

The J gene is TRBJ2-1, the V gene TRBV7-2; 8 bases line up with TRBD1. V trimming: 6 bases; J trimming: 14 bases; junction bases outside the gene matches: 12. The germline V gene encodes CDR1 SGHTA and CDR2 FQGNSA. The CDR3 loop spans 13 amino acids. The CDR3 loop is CASSLEGTGLEFF. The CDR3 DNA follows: TGTGCCAGCAGTCTAGAAGGGACAGGATTGGAGTTCTTC.

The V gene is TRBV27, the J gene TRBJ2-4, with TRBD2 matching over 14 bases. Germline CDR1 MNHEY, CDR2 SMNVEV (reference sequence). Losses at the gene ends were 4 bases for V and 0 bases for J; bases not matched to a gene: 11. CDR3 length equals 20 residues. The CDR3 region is CASSSSGTSGRLLAKNIQYF. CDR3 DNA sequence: TGTGCCAGCAGTTCCTCCGGGACTAGCGGGAGACTCCTAGCCAAAAACATTCAGTACTTC.